The rows below give T cell receptor beta chains drawn from one sample of a study of molecular identifiers for immune sequencing clone quantification. TCRdb itself ran the PCR reads through MiXCR, one entry per CDR3 protein. The data contain approximately 670,000 distinct CDR3 sequences, roughly 21% of them singletons. Specimen: naive CD8+ T cells from blood, with Jurkat cell RNA spiked in. All receptors derive from a human donor in good health. Some libraries in this study had Jurkat cell RNA spiked in. Each CDR3 is given with its conserved first and last residue. Fields, in order: clone size, V gene, J gene, D gene, CDR3 protein, CDR3 DNA. A D gene is named only where the DNA matches it firmly. Some rows have no size entry. The others give once, few or many, or a class for an expanded clone.

many	TRBV28	TRBJ2-6	NA	CASRSVSETKRSGANVLTF	TGTGCCAGCAGAAGCGTTTCCGAGACGAAGCGCTCTGGGGCCAACGTCCTGACTTTC
many	TRBV29-1	TRBJ2-7	NA	CSVDQGNYEQYF	TGCAGCGTTGACCAGGGGAACTACGAGCAGTACTTC
few	TRBV21-1	TRBJ1-1	NA	CASSKEGNTEAFF	TGTGCCAGCAGCAAAGAGGGAAACACTGAAGCTTTCTTT
NA	TRBV19	TRBJ2-2	NA	CASSITGLVTEELFF	TGTGCCAGTAGTATCACAGGGTTGGTGACCGAGGAGCTGTTTTTT
few	TRBV27	TRBJ2-7	NA	CASSPGWQGGTYEQYF	TGTGCCAGCAGTCCCGGTTGGCAGGGGGGAACCTACGAGCAGTACTTC
few	TRBV30	TRBJ1-5	NA	CAWSIGMGQPQHF	TGTGCCTGGAGTATTGGTATGGGTCAGCCCCAGCATTTT
many	TRBV5-1	TRBJ2-7	NA	CASSSGTPYEQYF	TGCGCCAGCAGCAGCGGGACACCCTACGAGCAGTACTTC
many	TRBV6-2/TRBV6-3	TRBJ2-7	NA	CASSYSMYEQYF	TGTGCCAGCAGTTACTCGATGTACGAGCAGTACTTC
few	TRBV4-3	TRBJ2-7	TRBD1	CASSQDGLGTGAYEQYF	TGCGCCAGCAGCCAAGATGGACTTGGGACAGGGGCCTACGAGCAGTACTTC
many	TRBV6-6	TRBJ2-7	NA	CASSTGQGHEQYF	TGTGCCAGCAGTACGGGCCAGGGCCACGAGCAGTACTTC
many	TRBV5-4	TRBJ2-5	NA	CASSLDGYGETQYF	TGTGCCAGCAGCTTGGATGGGTACGGGGAGACCCAGTACTTC
few	TRBV12-3/TRBV12-4	TRBJ2-1	NA	CASTSGPPNEQFF	TGTGCCAGCACCTCGGGACCACCTAATGAGCAGTTCTTC
many	TRBV5-1	TRBJ1-5	NA	CASSLESGAGQPQHF	TGCGCCAGCAGCTTGGAGTCAGGGGCCGGGCAGCCCCAGCATTTT
NA	TRBV13	TRBJ2-7	NA	CASSFRDGGSYEQYF	TGTGCCAGCAGTTTCCGGGACGGAGGATCCTACGAGCAGTACTTC
many	TRBV29-1	TRBJ1-2	NA	CSVETYGYTF	TGCAGCGTTGAAACCTATGGCTACACCTTC
many	TRBV7-6	TRBJ2-7	NA	CASSKGGYSYEQYF	TGTGCCAGCAGCAAAGGGGGTTACTCCTACGAGCAGTACTTC
many	TRBV14	TRBJ1-1	TRBD1	CASSQEYLGQGSTEAFF	TGTGCCAGCAGCCAAGAATATCTAGGACAGGGGTCCACTGAAGCTTTCTTT
NA	TRBV7-2	TRBJ2-1	TRBD1	CASSPLGQGNLGNEQFF	TGTGCCAGCAGCCCTCTGGGACAGGGAAACTTAGGCAATGAGCAGTTCTTC
many	TRBV5-6	TRBJ2-1	TRBD1	CASSLPVGQGSDNEQFF	TGTGCCAGCAGCCTACCCGTGGGACAGGGCTCGGACAATGAGCAGTTCTTC
few	TRBV28	TRBJ1-2	NA	CASSPSAGSYGYTF	TGTGCCAGCAGTCCCAGTGCAGGGAGCTATGGCTACACCTTC
NA	TRBV2	TRBJ2-3	TRBD2	CASSEIAGGIRGTDTQYF	TGTGCCAGCAGTGAAATAGCGGGGGGAATTCGGGGCACAGATACGCAGTATTTT
many	TRBV10-3	TRBJ1-3	NA	CAISEIGPSSGNTIYF	TGTGCCATCAGTGAGATCGGACCAAGCTCTGGAAACACCATATATTTT
few	TRBV7-9	TRBJ1-2	NA	CASSPTVSANYGYTF	TGTGCCAGCAGCCCAACAGTGTCAGCTAACTATGGCTACACCTTC
many	TRBV28	TRBJ2-5	NA	CASSLDDQETQYF	TGTGCCAGCAGTTTAGATGATCAAGAGACCCAGTACTTC
many	TRBV9	TRBJ2-7	TRBD2	CASSGGLAETYEQYF	TGTGCCAGCAGCGGGGGACTAGCGGAGACCTACGAGCAGTACTTC
many	TRBV5-1	TRBJ2-7	NA	CASSLAVGTYEQYF	TGCGCCAGCAGCTTGGCGGTGGGGACCTACGAGCAGTACTTC
many	TRBV7-9	TRBJ2-5	NA	CASSSTPGHVTTQETQYF	TGTGCCAGCAGCTCAACTCCGGGACACGTAACAACTCAAGAGACCCAGTACTTC
NA	TRBV29-1	TRBJ2-7	NA	CSGTQGYEQYF	TGCAGCGGGACACAGGGCTACGAGCAGTACTTC
few	TRBV11-2	TRBJ2-7	NA	CASLGKTYEQYF	TGTGCCAGCCTAGGGAAAACCTACGAGCAGTACTTC
many	TRBV7-2	TRBJ2-5	NA	CASSFVGETQYF	TGTGCCAGCAGTTTTGTTGGGGAGACCCAGTACTTC
many	TRBV30	TRBJ2-7	TRBD2	CAWRAGGLPEQYF	TGTGCCTGGAGAGCGGGGGGTCTCCCCGAGCAGTACTTC
few	TRBV6-5	TRBJ1-1	NA	CASSYASRMNTEAFF	TGTGCCAGCAGTTACGCGTCCCGGATGAACACTGAAGCTTTCTTT
many	TRBV6-6	TRBJ2-3	TRBD2	CASGLTSGADTQYF	TGTGCCAGCGGATTAACTAGCGGCGCAGATACGCAGTATTTT
many	TRBV27	TRBJ2-1	TRBD2	CASSLSVAGVAEQFF	TGTGCCAGCAGTTTGTCGGTAGCGGGAGTGGCTGAGCAGTTCTTC
many	TRBV7-9	TRBJ2-5	NA	CASSLGFTTFQETQYF	TGTGCCAGCAGCTTAGGGTTTACTACCTTCCAAGAGACCCAGTACTTC
many	TRBV18	TRBJ2-7	NA	CASSLQGLEEQYF	TGTGCCAGCTCACTCCAGGGGTTGGAAGAGCAGTACTTC
few	TRBV7-9	TRBJ2-5	NA	CASSLGWGNQETQYF	TGTGCCAGCAGCTTAGGGTGGGGAAACCAAGAGACCCAGTACTTC
few	TRBV19	TRBJ2-5	NA	CASSMGGGGLQETQYF	TGTGCCAGTAGTATGGGAGGCGGGGGCCTCCAAGAGACCCAGTACTTC
few	TRBV23-1	TRBJ2-7	NA	CASSQTKGVYFYEQYF	TGCGCCAGCAGTCAGACGAAAGGGGTTTACTTCTACGAGCAGTACTTC
many	TRBV3-1	TRBJ1-1	NA	CATGVGRTEAFF	TGTGCCACAGGGGTGGGGCGGACTGAAGCTTTCTTT
many	TRBV2	TRBJ2-7	TRBD1	CASSEGTGLGEQYF	TGTGCCAGCAGTGAAGGGACAGGGCTGGGTGAGCAGTACTTC
many	TRBV4-1	TRBJ2-1	TRBD2	CASSRGAGDNEQFF	TGCGCCAGCAGCCGGGGTGCGGGGGATAATGAGCAGTTCTTC
many	TRBV12-3/TRBV12-4	TRBJ2-7	NA	CASSFDRAYEQYF	TGTGCCAGCAGTTTCGATCGAGCCTACGAGCAGTACTTC
many	TRBV19	TRBJ1-1	NA	CATEGGHMNTEAFF	TGTGCCACTGAAGGGGGACATATGAACACTGAAGCTTTCTTT
many	TRBV2	TRBJ2-1	TRBD2	CASGGQVHLAGGSSSYNEQFF	TGTGCCAGCGGGGGACAGGTCCATCTAGCGGGGGGCTCCAGCTCCTACAATGAGCAGTTCTTC
many	TRBV6-5	TRBJ1-4	NA	CASSYSGSHEKLFF	TGTGCCAGCAGTTACTCAGGTTCTCATGAAAAACTGTTTTTT
many	TRBV9	TRBJ2-3	NA	CASSALRAGSTDTQYF	TGTGCCAGCAGCGCCTTAAGGGCAGGGAGCACAGATACGCAGTATTTT
once	TRBV6-1	TRBJ2-7	NA	CASSGFGTTAAYEQYF	TGTGCCAGCAGTGGATTCGGGACAACGGCCGCCTACGAGCAGTACTTC
many	TRBV27	TRBJ2-3	TRBD1	CASIRTGQTDTQYF	TGTGCCAGCATTCGGACAGGGCAAACAGATACGCAGTATTTT
few	TRBV28	TRBJ2-1	TRBD1	CASSSPGQFFPEQFF	TGTGCCAGCAGCTCGCCGGGACAGTTCTTTCCTGAGCAGTTCTTC
many	TRBV9	TRBJ2-5	TRBD2	CASSESGLGQETQYF	TGTGCCAGCAGCGAATCGGGACTAGGCCAAGAGACCCAGTACTTC
NA	TRBV2	TRBJ2-3	TRBD1	CASSEAIGGWDTQYF	TGTGCCAGCAGTGAAGCCATAGGGGGCTGGGATACGCAGTATTTT
NA	TRBV11-2	TRBJ2-1	NA	CASSLEAYGNFNEQFF	TGTGCCAGCAGCTTAGAAGCCTACGGAAACTTTAATGAGCAGTTCTTC